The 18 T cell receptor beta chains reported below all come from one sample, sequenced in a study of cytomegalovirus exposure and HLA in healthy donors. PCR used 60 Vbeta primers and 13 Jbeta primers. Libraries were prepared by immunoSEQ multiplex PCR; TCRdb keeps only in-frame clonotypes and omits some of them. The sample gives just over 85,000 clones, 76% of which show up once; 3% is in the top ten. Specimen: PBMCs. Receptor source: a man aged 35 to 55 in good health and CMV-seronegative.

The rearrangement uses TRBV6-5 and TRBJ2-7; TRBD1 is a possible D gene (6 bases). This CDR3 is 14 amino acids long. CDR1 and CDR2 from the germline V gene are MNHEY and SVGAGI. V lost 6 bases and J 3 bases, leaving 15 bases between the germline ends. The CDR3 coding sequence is TGTGCCAGCAGCCCACAGGGAAAGGACTACGAGCAGTACTTC. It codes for CASSPQGKDYEQYF.

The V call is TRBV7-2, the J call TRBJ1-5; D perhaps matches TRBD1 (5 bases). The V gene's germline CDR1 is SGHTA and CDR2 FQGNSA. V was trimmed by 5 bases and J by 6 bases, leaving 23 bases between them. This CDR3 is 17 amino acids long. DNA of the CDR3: TGTGCCAGCAGCCTTGATTTTGGCGGGGGTAGAGGTCAGCCCCAGCATTTT. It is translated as CASSLDFGGGRGQPQHF.

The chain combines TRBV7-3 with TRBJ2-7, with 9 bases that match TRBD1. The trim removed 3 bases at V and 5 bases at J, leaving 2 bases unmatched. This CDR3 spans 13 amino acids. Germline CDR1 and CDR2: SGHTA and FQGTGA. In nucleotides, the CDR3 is TGTGCCAGCAGCTTGGGACAGGGCAACGAGCAGTACTTC. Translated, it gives CASSLGQGNEQYF.

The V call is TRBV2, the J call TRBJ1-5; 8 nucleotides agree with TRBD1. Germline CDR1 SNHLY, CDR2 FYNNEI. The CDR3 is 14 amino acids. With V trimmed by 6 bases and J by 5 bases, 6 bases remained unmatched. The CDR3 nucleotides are TGTGCCAGCAGGATGGACAGGGCGGATCAGCCCCAGCATTTT. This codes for CASRMDRADQPQHF.

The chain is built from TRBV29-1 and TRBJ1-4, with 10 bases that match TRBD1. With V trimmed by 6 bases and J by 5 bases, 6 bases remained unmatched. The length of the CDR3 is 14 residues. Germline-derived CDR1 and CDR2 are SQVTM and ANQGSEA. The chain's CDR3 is CSVQRDRGNEKLFF. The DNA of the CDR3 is TGCAGCGTGCAAAGGGACAGGGGAAATGAAAAACTGTTTTTT.

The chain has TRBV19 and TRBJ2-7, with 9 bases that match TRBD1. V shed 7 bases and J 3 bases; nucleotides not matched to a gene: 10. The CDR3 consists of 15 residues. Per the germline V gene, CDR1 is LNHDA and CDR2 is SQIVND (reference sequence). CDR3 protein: CASNDPGQGIYEQYF. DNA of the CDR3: TGTGCCAGTAATGACCCGGGACAGGGTATCTACGAGCAGTACTTC.

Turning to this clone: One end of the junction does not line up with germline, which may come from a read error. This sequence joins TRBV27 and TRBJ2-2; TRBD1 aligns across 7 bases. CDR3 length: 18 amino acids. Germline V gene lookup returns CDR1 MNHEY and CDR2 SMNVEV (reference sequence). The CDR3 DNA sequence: TGTGCCAGCAGGATAGGAACCCGGGTCAGGGGGAACACCGGGGAGCCGTTTTTT. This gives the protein CASRIGTRVRGNTGEPFF.

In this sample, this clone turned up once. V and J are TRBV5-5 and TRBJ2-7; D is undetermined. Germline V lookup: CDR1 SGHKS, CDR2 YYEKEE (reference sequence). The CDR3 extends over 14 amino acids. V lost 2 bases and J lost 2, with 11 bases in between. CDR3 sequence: CASSLRVQPYEQYF. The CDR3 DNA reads TGTGCCAGCAGCTTACGGGTGCAGCCCTACGAGCAGTACTTC.

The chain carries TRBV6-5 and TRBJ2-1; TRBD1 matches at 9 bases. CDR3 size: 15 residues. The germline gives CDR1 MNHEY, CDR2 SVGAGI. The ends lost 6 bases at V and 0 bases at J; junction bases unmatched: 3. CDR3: CASSSTGGSYNEQFF. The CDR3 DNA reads TGTGCCAGCAGCTCGACAGGGGGCTCCTACAATGAGCAGTTCTTC.

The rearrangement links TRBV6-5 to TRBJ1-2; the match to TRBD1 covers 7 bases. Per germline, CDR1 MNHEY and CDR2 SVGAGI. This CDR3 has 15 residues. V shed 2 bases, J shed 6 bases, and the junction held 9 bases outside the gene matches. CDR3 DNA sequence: TGTGCCAGCAGTTACACCCCTACAGGGGTTCATGGCTACACCTTC. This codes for CASSYTPTGVHGYTF.

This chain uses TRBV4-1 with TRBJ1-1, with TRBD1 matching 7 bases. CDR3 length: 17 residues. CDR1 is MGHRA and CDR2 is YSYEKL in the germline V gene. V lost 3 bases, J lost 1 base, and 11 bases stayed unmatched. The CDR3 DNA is TGCGCCAGCAGCCAGGGGAGTGGGGGACAGAGGAACACTGAAGCTTTCTTT. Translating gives CASSQGSGGQRNTEAFF.

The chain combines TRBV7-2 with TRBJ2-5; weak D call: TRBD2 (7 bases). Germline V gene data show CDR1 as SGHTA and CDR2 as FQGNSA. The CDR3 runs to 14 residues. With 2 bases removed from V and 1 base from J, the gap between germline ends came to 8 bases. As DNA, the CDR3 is TGTGCCAGCAGCTTACGGGGGGCCCAAGAGACCCAGTACTTC. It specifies CASSLRGAQETQYF.

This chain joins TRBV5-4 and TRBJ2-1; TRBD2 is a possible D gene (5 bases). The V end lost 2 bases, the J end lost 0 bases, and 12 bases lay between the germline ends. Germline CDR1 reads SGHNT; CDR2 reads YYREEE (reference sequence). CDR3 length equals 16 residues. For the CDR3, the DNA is TGTGCCAGCAGCTTTGGTGCGGGCCCCTCCTACAATGAGCAGTTCTTC. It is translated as CASSFGAGPSYNEQFF.

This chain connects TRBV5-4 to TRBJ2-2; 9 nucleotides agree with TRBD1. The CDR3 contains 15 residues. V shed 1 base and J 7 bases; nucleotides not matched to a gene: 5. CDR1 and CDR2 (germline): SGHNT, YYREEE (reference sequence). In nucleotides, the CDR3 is TGTGCCAGCAGCTTGACAGGGGGCAGGGGCGGGGAGCTGTTTTTT. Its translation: CASSLTGGRGGELFF.

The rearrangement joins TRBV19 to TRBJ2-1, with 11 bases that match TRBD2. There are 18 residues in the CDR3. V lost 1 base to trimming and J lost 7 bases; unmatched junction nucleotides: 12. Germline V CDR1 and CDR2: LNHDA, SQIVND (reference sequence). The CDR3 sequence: CASSIVGSGGAGKNEQFF. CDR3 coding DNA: TGTGCCAGTAGTATAGTAGGTAGCGGGGGGGCCGGTAAGAATGAGCAGTTCTTC.

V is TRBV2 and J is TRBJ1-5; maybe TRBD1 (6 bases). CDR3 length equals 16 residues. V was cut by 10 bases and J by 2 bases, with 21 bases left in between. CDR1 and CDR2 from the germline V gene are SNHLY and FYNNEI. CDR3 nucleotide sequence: TGTGCCACCCTGTTGGACAGATCGACCGGCAATCAGCCCCAGCATTTT. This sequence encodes CATLLDRSTGNQPQHF.

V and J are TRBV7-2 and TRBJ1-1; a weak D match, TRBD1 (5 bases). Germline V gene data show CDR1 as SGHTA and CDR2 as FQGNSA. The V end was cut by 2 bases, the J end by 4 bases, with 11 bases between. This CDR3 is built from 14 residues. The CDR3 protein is CASSLNSGGTEAFF. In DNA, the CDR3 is TGTGCCAGCAGCTTAAACTCGGGGGGCACTGAAGCTTTCTTT.

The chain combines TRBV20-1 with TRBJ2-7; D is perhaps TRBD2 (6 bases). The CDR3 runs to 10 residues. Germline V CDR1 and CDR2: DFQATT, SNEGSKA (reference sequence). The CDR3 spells CSLGEDEQYF. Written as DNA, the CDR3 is TGCAGCCTAGGGGAGGACGAGCAGTACTTC.